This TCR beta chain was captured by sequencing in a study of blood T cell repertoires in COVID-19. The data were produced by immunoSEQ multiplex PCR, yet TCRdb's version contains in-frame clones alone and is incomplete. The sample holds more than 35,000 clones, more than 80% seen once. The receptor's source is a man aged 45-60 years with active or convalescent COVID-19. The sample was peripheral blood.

The CDR3 spells CASSFRGTGMSSPLHF. CDR3 nucleotides: TGTGCCAGCAGCTTTCGAGGGACAGGGATGTCTTCACCCCTCCACTTT. The rearrangement uses TRBV5-5 and TRBJ1-6; 9 nucleotides align to TRBD1. CDR3 length: 16 amino acids. V trimming: 2 bases; J trimming: 9 bases; junction bases outside the gene matches: 9. CDR1 is SGHKS, CDR2 YYEKEE, per germline (reference sequence).